These 25 T cell receptor beta chains originate from one sample sequenced in a study of beta chain features in type 1 diabetes. Study-level results: Type 1 diabetes patients showed a moderate but significant shortening of TCRB CDR3s in all four CD4+ subsets.

All of the isolated RNA was reverse transcribed, so expressed TCRB transcripts were sequenced. Using immunoSEQ multiplex PCR, the repertoire was profiled, and TCRdb retains in-frame clones only, with some absent. The sample yields a few hundred thousand clones, roughly 20% seen once. No antigen has been identified for these receptors. Sequenced input: naive CD4+ T cells from blood. These receptors came from a woman aged 40 to 55 with type 1 diabetes.

This chain connects TRBV7-2 to TRBJ1-1; D is ambiguous. The CDR3 spans 15 residues. V was shortened by 7 bases and J by 3 bases, with 18 bases between the two germline ends. CDR1 is SGHTA and CDR2 is FQGNSA in the germline V gene. CDR3 sequence reads: CASTLRGERDTEAFF. Here the CDR3 DNA reads TGTGCCAGCACCCTACGGGGAGAGAGGGACACTGAAGCTTTCTTT. Full variable domain (outside the CDR3, taken from reference TRBV7-2 and TRBJ1-1): GAGVSQSPSNKVTEKGKDVELRCDPISGHTALYWYRQSLGQGLEFLIYFQGNSAPDKSGLPSDRFSAERTGGSVSTLTIQRTQQEDSAVYLCASTLRGERDTEAFFGQGTRLTVV.

This chain links TRBV5-4 with TRBJ2-1; the match to TRBD2 covers 9 bases. This CDR3 has 15 amino acids. The germline V gene encodes CDR1 SGHNT and CDR2 YYREEE (reference sequence). Germline trimming cut 7 bases from V and 5 bases from J; bases unmatched to any gene: 10. The CDR3 reads CASRALAGVNNEQFF. The CDR3 bases are TGTGCCAGCCGTGCCTTAGCGGGAGTAAACAATGAGCAGTTCTTC.

This clone showed up just a few times. The genes are TRBV7-3 and TRBJ2-7; 8 nucleotides agree with TRBD1. Per the germline V gene, CDR1 is SGHTA and CDR2 is FQGTGA. The CDR3 runs to 13 residues. V was pared by 5 bases and J by 2 bases, with 2 bases of the junction left unmatched. CDR3 coding DNA: TGTGCCAGCAGCCAGGACAGGGCCTACGAGCAGTACTTC. Translated: CASSQDRAYEQYF.

This clone was counted only a few times. The V and J genes are TRBV4-1 and TRBJ2-1; possibly TRBD1 for D (5 bases). V was clipped by 1 base and J by 0 bases, with 7 bases between them. CDR3 length: 15 amino acids. The germline V gene has CDR1 MGHRA and CDR2 YSYEKL. The CDR3: CASSQAGISYNEQFF. The CDR3 nucleotides read TGCGCCAGCAGCCAAGCAGGGATCTCCTACAATGAGCAGTTCTTC.

The gene calls are TRBV28 and TRBJ1-4, with D perhaps matching TRBD1 (5 bases). Trimming took off 3 bases at V and 8 bases at J, with 13 bases between the two ends. The CDR3 totals 14 residues. Per germline, CDR1 MDHEN and CDR2 SYDVKM. The CDR3: CASSLRQLMEKLFF. The CDR3, as DNA: TGTGCCAGCAGTTTGAGACAGTTGATGGAAAAACTGTTTTTT.

This clone was detected a few times. The gene calls are TRBV5-1 and TRBJ2-5; TRBD2 agrees at 14 bases. V lost 4 bases to trimming and J lost 0 bases; unmatched junction nucleotides: 2. This CDR3 is built from 16 residues. Germline CDR1 reads SGHRS; CDR2 reads YFSETQ. The CDR3 spells CASSTGLAGDQETQYF. The CDR3 region has the DNA TGCGCCAGCAGCACGGGACTAGCGGGAGACCAAGAGACCCAGTACTTC.

This clone was seen only a few times. The chain has TRBV4-1 and TRBJ1-6, with D hard to call. Deletions cut 1 base from V and 7 bases from J, with 11 bases between. The germline V gene has CDR1 MGHRA and CDR2 YSYEKL. The CDR3 covers 15 residues. CDR3: CASSQVAASNSPLHF. CDR3 in DNA: TGCGCCAGCAGCCAAGTAGCGGCCTCAAATTCACCCCTCCACTTT.

This clone was seen only a few times. The chain couples TRBV5-6 to TRBJ2-5; tentatively, D is TRBD1 (6 bases). V was pared by 3 bases and J by 4 bases, with 13 bases between. This CDR3 comprises 14 residues. The germline CDR1 and CDR2 sequences are SGHDT and YYEEEE. The CDR3: CASSSKAGAETQYF. The DNA for the CDR3 is TGTGCCAGCAGCTCTAAAGCAGGGGCAGAGACCCAGTACTTC.

CDR3 loop: CASSPWGGERYNEQFF. Written as DNA, the CDR3 is TGCGCCAGCAGCCCGTGGGGAGGGGAGAGGTACAATGAGCAGTTCTTC. V usage is TRBV4-3 and J usage is TRBJ2-1; 7 bases fit TRBD2. Germline CDR1 reads LGHNA; CDR2 reads YSLEER. The V gene end was trimmed by 4 bases and the J gene end by 4 bases; junction bases not matched to a gene: 10. The CDR3 is made up of 16 amino acids.

The J gene is TRBJ2-7, the V gene TRBV7-2; D remains ambiguous. Germline V gene data show CDR1 as SGHTA and CDR2 as FQGNSA. V lost 6 bases to trimming and J lost 4 bases, with 7 bases between them. The CDR3 sequence is 11 residues long. CDR3 in amino acids: CASSSIYEQYF. The CDR3 region has the DNA TGTGCCAGCAGTTCAATTTACGAGCAGTACTTC.

This clone came up a few times. The J gene is TRBJ2-1, the V gene TRBV7-2, with D possibly being TRBD2 (7 bases). In germline, CDR1 is SGHTA, CDR2 FQGNSA. The CDR3 spans 15 residues. Trimming removed 4 bases from V and 9 bases from J, with 19 bases in between. CDR3 loop: CASSSGGGALGEQFF. Here the CDR3 DNA reads TGTGCCAGCAGCTCTGGAGGGGGGGCGCTTGGTGAGCAGTTCTTC.

This clone was found a few times. J is TRBJ1-4 and V is TRBV5-1; D is uncertain. CDR3 length equals 15 residues. Trimming took off 0 bases at V and 8 bases at J, with 14 bases between the two ends. The germline CDR1 and CDR2 sequences are SGHRS and YFSETQ. CDR3 coding DNA: TGCGCCAGCAGCTTGGCCGAGCCCCCGGGGGAAAAACTGTTTTTT. Amino acids: CASSLAEPPGEKLFF.

This chain connects TRBV2 to TRBJ2-1; D possibly corresponds to TRBD1 (6 bases). The CDR3 is made up of 14 amino acids. The germline V and J ends were trimmed by 4 bases and 4 bases, with 11 bases remaining between them. Looked up from germline, CDR1 is SNHLY and CDR2 is FYNNEI. The CDR3 sequence: CASSVGARYNEQFF. In DNA form, the CDR3 reads TGTGCCAGCAGTGTGGGGGCGCGGTACAATGAGCAGTTCTTC.

The chain is built from TRBV5-1 and TRBJ1-2; 7 positions match TRBD1. CDR3 length equals 14 residues. Germline CDR1 reads SGHRS; CDR2 reads YFSETQ. V shed 0 bases and J 5 bases; nucleotides not matched to a gene: 4. CDR3 DNA: TGCGCCAGCAGCTTGGACAGGGGATCGTATGGCTACACCTTC. It codes for CASSLDRGSYGYTF.

This sequence joins TRBV18 and TRBJ2-3; the match to TRBD1 covers 7 bases. The CDR3 runs 14 residues. The junction had 2 bases not matched to a gene; V was cut back by 4 bases and J by 1 base. Germline lookup yields CDR1 KGHSH and CDR2 LQKENI. The CDR3 reads CASSLGQGTDTQYF. The CDR3 DNA reads TGTGCCAGCTCACTTGGACAGGGCACAGATACGCAGTATTTT.

CDR3 sequence (DNA): TGTGCCAGCAGGCAGGGGCGTTCACCCCTCCACTTT. It translates to CASRQGRSPLHF. V usage is TRBV2 and J usage is TRBJ1-6; possible D gene TRBD1, 6 bases. The CDR3 has 12 amino acids. Germline CDR1 SNHLY, CDR2 FYNNEI. Trimming left V 6 bases short and J 9 bases short, with 9 bases between.

The rearrangement uses TRBV30 and TRBJ2-2; D is perhaps TRBD2 (6 bases). Trimming removed 3 bases at V and 6 bases at J, with 8 bases between. From germline, CDR1 is GTSNPN and CDR2 SVGIG (reference sequence). CDR3 length: 12 amino acids. The CDR3 sequence: CAWSGGSGELFF. Here the CDR3 DNA reads TGTGCCTGGAGCGGGGGTTCCGGGGAGCTGTTTTTT.

The chain employs TRBV6-5 and TRBJ2-7; 11 bases agree with TRBD1. After removal of 4 bases from V and 5 bases from J, the junction contained 10 bases not matched to a gene. This CDR3 spans 16 amino acids. Germline CDR1 is MNHEY and CDR2 is SVGAGI. CDR3 sequence reads: CASSSRNRDRGDEQYF. CDR3 nucleotide sequence: TGTGCCAGCAGTTCGAGAAACCGGGACAGGGGGGACGAGCAGTACTTC.

This chain uses TRBV28 with TRBJ2-1; D is perhaps TRBD1 (5 bases). CDR1 and CDR2 (germline): MDHEN, SYDVKM. The germline V and J ends were trimmed by 7 bases and 11 bases, with 30 bases remaining between them. The CDR3 totals 17 residues. Here the CDR3 reads CASTMKLQLGGQGKQFF. The DNA for the CDR3 is TGTGCCAGCACAATGAAGTTGCAATTAGGTGGGCAGGGCAAGCAGTTCTTC.

The gene calls are TRBV18 and TRBJ2-7, with TRBD2 matching 7 bases. Germline values: CDR1 KGHSH, CDR2 LQKENI. The length of the CDR3 is 19 residues. J was trimmed by 2 bases and V by 0 bases; bases with no gene match: 16. The DNA of the CDR3 is TGTGCCAGCTCACCACCTGGGGCCCCGGAGATGCGGGGGACCTACGAGCAGTACTTC. Amino acids: CASSPPGAPEMRGTYEQYF.

This clone was counted only a few times. The V call is TRBV18, the J call TRBJ2-5; D is possibly TRBD2 (6 bases). Germline CDR1 reads KGHSH; CDR2 reads LQKENI. The ends were cut back, 4 bases at V and 3 bases at J, with 9 bases in the middle. The CDR3 is 13 residues long. The CDR3 nucleotides read TGTGCCAGCTCACTGGGGGAGGAAGAGACCCAGTACTTC. This codes for CASSLGEEETQYF.

The sample holds a few counts of this clone. The chain couples TRBV28 to TRBJ2-1; D is unclear. V was shortened by 6 bases and J by 8 bases, with 8 bases between the two germline ends. Looked up from germline, CDR1 is MDHEN and CDR2 is SYDVKM. The CDR3 contains 11 residues. In DNA, the CDR3 is TGTGCCAGCAGCCCCCGAGATGAGCAGTTCTTC. It translates to CASSPRDEQFF.

V usage is TRBV7-2 and J usage is TRBJ2-5, with D possibly being TRBD2 (6 bases). Germline V gives CDR1 SGHTA, CDR2 FQGNSA. With 2 bases removed from V and 5 bases from J, the gap between germline ends came to 12 bases. This CDR3 has 14 residues. CDR3 protein: CASSLIRAGETQYF. CDR3 bases: TGTGCCAGCAGCTTAATTCGGGCGGGGGAGACCCAGTACTTC.

In DNA form, the CDR3 reads TGTGCCAGCAGCCCCCAGGATGAAGGTGGCTACACCTTC. It specifies CASSPQDEGGYTF. This chain joins TRBV9 and TRBJ1-2; no reliable D call. Germline assignment: CDR1 SGDLS and CDR2 YYNGEE. This CDR3 spans 13 amino acids. V was cut by 4 bases and J by 7 bases, with 14 bases left in between.

There are a few counts of this clone. The chain recombines TRBV18 with TRBJ2-7; TRBD1 matches 7 bases. Trimming took 2 bases from V and 2 from J; bases not matched to a gene: 6. Germline-derived CDR1 and CDR2 are KGHSH and LQKENI. This CDR3 comprises 15 residues. As DNA, the CDR3 is TGTGCCAGCTCACCAGGGCGCAGGGGGACCTACGAGCAGTACTTC. Its protein product is CASSPGRRGTYEQYF.